This record concerns one TCR beta chain sequence. The repertoire was sequenced with immunoSEQ multiplex PCR; TCRdb's copy has only in-frame clones and lacks some. The table includes around 15,000 clones, approximately 80% detected once. The sample originates from a study of blood T cell repertoires in COVID-19. V was cut by 7 bases and J by 7 bases, with 14 bases left in between. The CDR3 totals 14 residues. Germline-derived CDR1 and CDR2 are SGHTA and FQGNSA. The clonotype was recovered from a human donor in a cohort sampled during active COVID-19. Sequencing was performed on peripheral blood. The rearrangement uses TRBV7-2 and TRBJ1-6; D unresolved. The CDR3: CASTLHGTNSPLHF. CDR3 in DNA: TGTGCCAGCACCCTCCACGGTACGAATTCACCCCTCCACTTT.